The rows below give T cell receptor beta chains drawn from one sample of a study of long-term antiretroviral therapy in people with HIV. The data were produced by immunoSEQ multiplex PCR, yet TCRdb's version contains in-frame clones alone and is incomplete. This table holds 25,000 to 30,000 clones, roughly 84% found once. Specimen: unsorted PBMCs, collected 0.4 years after starting antiretroviral therapy. These receptors were collected from a man younger than 30 with HIV. Each CDR3 is given with its conserved first and last residue. The D gene is left open where the match is weak. Clone size is stated in some rows and not others, as once, few, many or a class when expanded.

d_gene: TRBD1
len: 14
j_gene: TRBJ1-1
v_gene: TRBV27
abundance: -
CDR3aa: CASSPPWTGAEAFF
CDR3nt: TGTGCCAGCAGTCCCCCTTGGACAGGCGCGGAAGCTTTCTTT

d_gene: -
len: 16
j_gene: TRBJ1-5
v_gene: TRBV5-5
abundance: -
CDR3aa: CASSYSGTPSNQPQHF
CDR3nt: TGTGCCAGCAGCTATTCCGGGACGCCCAGCAATCAGCCCCAGCATTTT

d_gene: -
len: 15
j_gene: TRBJ1-5
v_gene: TRBV4-1
abundance: -
CDR3aa: CASSPLLVSNQPQHF
CDR3nt: TGCGCCAGCAGCCCCCTTCTCGTTAGCAATCAGCCCCAGCATTTT

d_gene: -
len: 14
j_gene: TRBJ1-5
v_gene: TRBV5-5
abundance: -
CDR3aa: CASSLNSLYQPQHF
CDR3nt: TGTGCCAGCAGCTTAAACAGTCTCTATCAGCCCCAGCATTTT

d_gene: TRBD2
len: 15
j_gene: TRBJ2-7
v_gene: TRBV6-5
abundance: -
CDR3aa: CASSPTSGATYEQYF
CDR3nt: TGTGCCAGCAGCCCCACTAGCGGGGCCACCTACGAGCAGTACTTC

d_gene: -
len: 14
j_gene: TRBJ1-1
v_gene: TRBV9
abundance: -
CDR3aa: CASSYGTGNTEAFF
CDR3nt: TGTGCCAGCAGCTATGGGACGGGGAACACTGAAGCTTTCTTT

d_gene: TRBD2
len: 18
j_gene: TRBJ2-1
v_gene: TRBV27
abundance: -
CDR3aa: CASTLGGTSGSPRNEQFF
CDR3nt: TGTGCCAGCACCCTAGGGGGGACTAGCGGGAGTCCCCGGAATGAGCAGTTCTTC

d_gene: -
len: 13
j_gene: TRBJ2-7
v_gene: TRBV4-1
abundance: -
CDR3aa: CASSQAASYEQYF
CDR3nt: TGCGCCAGCAGCCAGGCCGCGTCCTACGAGCAGTACTTC

d_gene: -
len: 15
j_gene: TRBJ2-3
v_gene: TRBV4-1
abundance: once
CDR3aa: CASSSTPGGGDTQYF
CDR3nt: TGCGCCAGCAGTTCTACACCCGGGGGTGGAGATACGCAGTATTTT

d_gene: -
len: 13
j_gene: TRBJ2-7
v_gene: TRBV5-1
abundance: -
CDR3aa: CASARGASDEQYF
CDR3nt: TGCGCCAGCGCCAGGGGGGCCTCCGACGAGCAGTACTTC

d_gene: TRBD1
len: 14
j_gene: TRBJ2-7
v_gene: TRBV4-1
abundance: -
CDR3aa: CASSSDRGNYEQYF
CDR3nt: TGCGCCAGCAGCTCGGACAGGGGAAACTACGAGCAGTACTTC

d_gene: TRBD1
len: 13
j_gene: TRBJ2-7
v_gene: TRBV7-9
abundance: -
CDR3aa: CASSLGQTDEQYF
CDR3nt: TGTGCCAGCAGCTTGGGACAGACCGACGAGCAGTACTTC